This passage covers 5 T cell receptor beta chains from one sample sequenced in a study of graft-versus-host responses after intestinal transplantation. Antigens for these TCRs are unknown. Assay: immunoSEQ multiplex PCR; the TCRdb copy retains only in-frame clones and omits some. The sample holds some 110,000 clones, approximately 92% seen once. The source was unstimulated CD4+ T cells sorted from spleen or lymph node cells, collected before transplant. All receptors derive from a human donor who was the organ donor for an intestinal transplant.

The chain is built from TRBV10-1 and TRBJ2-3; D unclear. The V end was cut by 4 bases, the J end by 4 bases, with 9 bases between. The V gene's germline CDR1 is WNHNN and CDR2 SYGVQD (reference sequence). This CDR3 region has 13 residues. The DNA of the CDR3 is TGCGCCAGCAGTGCTCCGAGCCCAGATACGCAGTATTTT. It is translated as CASSAPSPDTQYF.

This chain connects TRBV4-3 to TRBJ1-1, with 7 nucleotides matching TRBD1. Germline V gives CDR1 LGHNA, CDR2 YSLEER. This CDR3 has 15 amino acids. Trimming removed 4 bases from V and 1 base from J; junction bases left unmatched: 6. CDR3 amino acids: CASSPNDRANTEAFF. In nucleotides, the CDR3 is TGCGCCAGCAGCCCGAACGACAGGGCGAACACTGAAGCTTTCTTT.

The CDR3 DNA follows: TGTGCCAGCAGCTTCCGCGGGGGAAGCTCCTACGAGCAGTACTTC. Its protein is CASSFRGGSSYEQYF. J is TRBJ2-7 and V is TRBV5-4; 7 bases line up with TRBD2. Germline assignment: CDR1 SGHNT and CDR2 YYREEE (reference sequence). This CDR3 comprises 15 residues. The junction had 5 bases not matched to a gene; V was cut back by 2 bases and J by 0 bases.

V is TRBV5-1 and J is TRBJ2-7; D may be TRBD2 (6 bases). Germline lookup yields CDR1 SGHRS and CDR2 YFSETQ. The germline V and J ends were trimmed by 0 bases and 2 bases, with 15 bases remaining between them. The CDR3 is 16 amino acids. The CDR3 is CASSLATGTGTYEQYF. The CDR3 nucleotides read TGCGCCAGCAGCTTGGCCACCGGGACTGGAACCTACGAGCAGTACTTC.

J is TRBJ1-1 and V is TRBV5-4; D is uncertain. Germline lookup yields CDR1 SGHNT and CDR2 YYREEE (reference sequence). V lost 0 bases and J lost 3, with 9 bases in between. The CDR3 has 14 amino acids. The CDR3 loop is CASSLAGVDTEAFF. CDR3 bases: TGTGCCAGCAGCTTGGCTGGGGTGGACACTGAAGCTTTCTTT.